The clone carrying this TCR beta chain appeared a few times. As yet, its antigen is unknown. The authors incorporated unique molecular identifiers into the TCR beta cDNA libraries. The T cell input of about 1 to 10 million gave roughly 500,000 cDNA molecules. TCRdb re-analysed the PCR reads in MiXCR, keeping a single row per CDR3 protein. The sample holds 550,000 to 700,000 distinct CDR3 sequences, roughly 46% seen once. This record belongs to a study of post-analysis software for immune sequencing data. Whole-study context: Disease trajectories encompassed relapsing-remitting, secondary progressive and progressive-relapsing multiple sclerosis. Study findings and constraints: Same-batch samples co-clustered strongly by F measure. Significantly lower normalized Chao1 diversity was found in patients with multiple sclerosis relative to controls.

The specimen was blood. This clonotype was obtained from a girl under 18 with multiple sclerosis.

The CDR3 nucleotides read TGCAGTGCTAGAACTAGCGGACCAAAAGAGACCCAGTACTTC. It yields the protein CSARTSGPKETQYF. The chain employs TRBV20-1 and TRBJ2-5; 8 nucleotides match TRBD2. The germline V gene encodes CDR1 DFQATT and CDR2 SNEGSKA (reference sequence). V was clipped by 2 bases and J by 3 bases; unmatched bases: 5. The CDR3 is 14 residues long.